This paragraph covers one T cell receptor (beta chain) sequence. V dropped 5 bases and J dropped 0 bases, with 5 bases sitting between them. CDR1 is MNHNS and CDR2 is SASEGT in the germline V gene. The CDR3 sequence is 14 residues long. Methods used by the authors: After removing out-of-frame reads, 2 million to 2.5 million distinct TCRbeta sequences remained. Clones were read by immunoSEQ multiplex PCR, and TCRdb kept only the in-frame ones, dropping some. D and trimming come from the DNA, and the V and J calls and clone size come from that table. The sample carries more than 55,000 clones, 80% to 85% recorded once. This record comes from a study of memory CD4+ T cells and cytomegalovirus serostatus. Overall study: Healthy Belgian adult donors included several CMV-positive and fewer than 25 CMV-negative people.

The sort gate was single viable CD3+CD4+CD8-CD45RO+ cells for memory CD4+ T cells. CD4+ T cells were isolated by positive magnetic selection. Sample: memory CD4+ T cells from blood. This sequence joins TRBV6-1 and TRBJ2-6; no firm D call. The clonotype comes from an adult in good health and CMV-seronegative. In nucleotides, the CDR3 is TGTGCCAGCAGTACCCGCTCTGGGGCCAACGTCCTGACTTTC. Its translation is CASSTRSGANVLTF.